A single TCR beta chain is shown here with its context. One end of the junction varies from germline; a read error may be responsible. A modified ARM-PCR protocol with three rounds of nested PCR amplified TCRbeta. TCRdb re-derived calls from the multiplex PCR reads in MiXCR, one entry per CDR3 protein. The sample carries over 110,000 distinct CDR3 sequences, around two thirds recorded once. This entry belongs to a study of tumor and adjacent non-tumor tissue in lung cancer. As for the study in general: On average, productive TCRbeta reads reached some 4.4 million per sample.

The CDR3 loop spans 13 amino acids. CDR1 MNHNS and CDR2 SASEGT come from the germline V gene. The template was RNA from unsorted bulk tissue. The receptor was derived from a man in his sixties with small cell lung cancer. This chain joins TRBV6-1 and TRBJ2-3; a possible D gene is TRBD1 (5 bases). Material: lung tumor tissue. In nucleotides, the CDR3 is TGTGCCAGCACTAATTTAAAGACAGATATGCAGTATTTT. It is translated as CASTNLKTDMQYF.